A single sample gave rise to the 30 T cell receptor beta chains below, sequenced in a study of regulatory T cells in long-lasting Graves disease (dated by TCRdb to 2020 to 2023). Library construction relied on multiplex PCR. Data came from an Illumina HiSeq 4000. To build TCR beta libraries, CDR3 regions were amplified by Arm-PCR using iRepertoire HTBI primers. TCRdb reprocessing: public reads trimmed at Q25 with fastp, clones called with MiXCR, in-frame beta chains kept. For every CDR3 protein sequence, its rows merge into one entry that carries the most common genes and DNA. The sample profile shows about 350,000 distinct CDR3 sequences; 16% of them were found once. Roughly 27% of the sample belongs to the ten largest clones. Per the publication, the time point label means: newly diagnosed GD, antithyroid drugs for less than 3 months. For both TCR sequencing and RNA sequencing, RNA was extracted from PBMCs using TRIzol.

Another study also made use of these data, one on T cells in Graves' hyperthyroidism and ophthalmopathy.

Sequencing was performed on peripheral blood mononuclear cells (PBMCs), taken at new diagnosis, from a patient treated with antithyroid drugs. The receptors originated from a man aged 35 to 55 with Graves disease. Donor details come from another sample of the same person, matched by shared clones.

The chain carries TRBV25-1 and TRBJ1-6, with a possible D match to TRBD1 (5 bases). V was clipped by 5 bases and J by 0 bases, with 14 bases between them. The CDR3 spans 17 residues. Germline values: CDR1 MGHDK, CDR2 SYGVNS. The CDR3 region has the DNA TGTGCCAGCAGTAAAGGGACCGGAAGCTCCTATAATTCACCCCTCCACTTT. Translating gives CASSKGTGSSYNSPLHF. Filled out from reference TRBV25-1 and TRBJ1-6, the complete variable domain reads EADIYQTPRYLVIGTGKKITLECSQTMGHDKMYWYQQDPGMELHLIHYSYGVNSTEKGDLSSESTVSRIRTEHFPLTLESARPSHTSQYLCASSKGTGSSYNSPLHFGNGTRLTVT.

This chain links TRBV20-1 with TRBJ2-3, with D possibly being TRBD1 (6 bases). With 2 bases removed from V and 0 bases from J, the gap between germline ends came to 12 bases. The CDR3 is 15 residues long. Germline CDR1 DFQATT, CDR2 SNEGSKA (reference sequence). As DNA, the CDR3 is TGCAGTGCTAGACCGCAGGGGTCAAGCACAGATACGCAGTATTTT. This gives the protein CSARPQGSSTDTQYF.

The V and J genes are TRBV20-1 and TRBJ1-5; a weak D match, TRBD1 (6 bases). Germline CDR1 and CDR2: DFQATT and SNEGSKA (reference sequence). This CDR3 has 14 residues. Trimming stripped 6 bases from V and 5 bases from J, with 17 bases between. CDR3 in DNA: TGCAGTGCAATCCCCCAGGGGTGGGATCAGCCCCAGCATTTT. Its protein product is CSAIPQGWDQPQHF.

The genes are TRBV10-2 and TRBJ2-1; D is perhaps TRBD1 or TRBD2 (6 bases each). In germline, CDR1 is WSHSY, CDR2 SAAADI. Trimming took 4 bases from V and 12 from J, leaving 10 bases between them. The CDR3 is made up of 11 amino acids. CDR3 nucleotide sequence: TGCGCCAGCAGTGGCAGGGGAGGGCAGTTCTTC. This gives the protein CASSGRGGQFF.

The table lists this clonotype with many counts. The rearrangement uses TRBV2 and TRBJ2-5; TRBD2 agrees at 12 bases. Germline values: CDR1 SNHLY, CDR2 FYNNEI. Trimming cost V 6 bases and J 11 bases; bases outside gene matches: 10. There are 14 residues in the CDR3. CDR3 residues: CASSESLAGGAQYF. For the CDR3, the DNA is TGTGCCAGCAGCGAGTCTCTAGCGGGGGGGGCTCAGTACTTC.

This clonotype was seen many times. This chain connects TRBV7-2 to TRBJ2-5; 9 bases are shared with TRBD2. Germline V gene sequence: CDR1 SGHTA, CDR2 FQGNSA. CDR3 size: 17 residues. V shed 1 base and J 2 bases; nucleotides not matched to a gene: 8. CDR3 nucleotides: TGTGCCAGCAGCTTAGTTTGGTTAGCGGGGGATCAAGAGACCCAGTACTTC. It yields the protein CASSLVWLAGDQETQYF. Full variable domain (missing parts from reference TRBV7-2 and TRBJ2-5): GAGVSQSPSNKVTEKGKDVELRCDPISGHTALYWYRQSLGQGLEFLIYFQGNSAPDKSGLPSDRFSAERTGGSVSTLTIQRTQQEDSAVYLCASSLVWLAGDQETQYFGPGTRLLVL.

The chain joins TRBV12-3 or TRBV12-4 to TRBJ1-2; TRBD1 agrees at 7 bases. V lost 3 bases to trimming and J lost 0 bases; unmatched junction nucleotides: 16. The CDR3 has 19 residues. CDR3 loop: CASSFWVGGIGRANYGYTF. The CDR3, as DNA: TGTGCCAGCAGTTTTTGGGTAGGGGGCATCGGTCGAGCTAACTATGGCTACACCTTC.

The table lists this clonotype with many counts. The chain joins TRBV28 to TRBJ1-5; 8 bases align to TRBD1. V lost 6 bases, J lost 3 bases, and 7 bases stayed unmatched. CDR3 length: 15 residues. Per the germline V gene, CDR1 is MDHEN and CDR2 is SYDVKM. For the CDR3, the DNA is TGTGCCAGCAGCCTGACAGGGGAAACCAATCAGCCCCAGCATTTT. Protein product: CASSLTGETNQPQHF.

The chain is built from TRBV9 and TRBJ2-2; 8 nucleotides line up with TRBD1. Looked up from germline, CDR1 is SGDLS and CDR2 is YYNGEE. This CDR3 comprises 17 residues. V lost 3 bases, J lost 5 bases, and 12 bases stayed unmatched. DNA for the CDR3: TGTGCCAGCAGCGCACGCGGGACAGGTCAGCGTACCGGGGAGCTGTTTTTT. Translation: CASSARGTGQRTGELFF.

Many counts were recorded for this clonotype. J is TRBJ1-5 and V is TRBV20-1; no reliable D call. This CDR3 comprises 14 residues. Germline V gene data show CDR1 as DFQATT and CDR2 as SNEGSKA (reference sequence). Deletions cut 0 bases from V and 4 bases from J, with 10 bases between. CDR3 residues: CSARERVGNQPQHF. The CDR3 region has the DNA TGCAGTGCTAGAGAAAGGGTCGGGAATCAGCCCCAGCATTTT.

This clonotype was counted at least ten times. The V gene is TRBV3-1, the J gene TRBJ1-5; D possibly corresponds to TRBD1 (5 bases). In germline, CDR1 is LGHDT, CDR2 YNNKEL (reference sequence). V lost 3 bases, J lost 3 bases, and 21 bases lay in between. This CDR3 is 18 amino acids long. CDR3 sequence (DNA): TGTGCCAGCAGCCACTATCCCCTGACAGCTTCGAACAATCAGCCCCAGCATTTT. Protein: CASSHYPLTASNNQPQHF.

Many counts were recorded for this clonotype. The chain carries TRBV28 and TRBJ1-4; D gene uncertain. Germline-derived CDR1 and CDR2 are MDHEN and SYDVKM. Trimming removed 8 bases from V and 5 bases from J, with 12 bases in between. The CDR3 has 13 residues. Here the CDR3 DNA reads TGTGCCAGCTCGATCGCGTGGAATGAAAAACTGTTTTTT. This gives the protein CASSIAWNEKLFF.

The V call is TRBV20-1, the J call TRBJ2-7; TRBD1 aligns across 11 bases. Per germline, CDR1 DFQATT and CDR2 SNEGSKA (reference sequence). The CDR3 extends over 18 amino acids. V lost 3 bases and J lost 3; bases outside the gene matches: 16. The CDR3 here is CSARGWGQGVLERYEQYF. The CDR3 DNA reads TGCAGTGCTAGGGGTTGGGGACAGGGGGTTCTTGAACGCTACGAGCAGTACTTC.

This clonotype appeared many times. The chain couples TRBV27 to TRBJ1-6; D may be TRBD1 (5 bases). Germline values: CDR1 MNHEY, CDR2 SMNVEV (reference sequence). V was cut by 3 bases and J by 7 bases, with 19 bases left in between. The CDR3 runs 17 residues. The CDR3 DNA sequence: TGTGCCAGCAGTTTCCCGGTTCCCACGGCAGGGAATTCACCCCTCCACTTT. The encoded protein is CASSFPVPTAGNSPLHF.

This clonotype was recorded at least ten times. This chain links TRBV29-1 with TRBJ2-3; possibly TRBD1 for D (5 bases). The CDR3 has 13 residues. Trimming left V 1 base short and J 4 bases short, with 9 bases between. The germline CDR1 and CDR2 sequences are SQVTM and ANQGSEA. Here the CDR3 reads CSVEGGGSDTQYF. The CDR3 DNA reads TGCAGCGTTGAAGGGGGCGGTTCAGATACGCAGTATTTT.

This clonotype was seen at least ten times. This chain links TRBV2 with TRBJ2-7, with D possibly called TRBD1 or TRBD2 (5 bases each). The CDR3 runs 14 residues. V shed 8 bases and J shed 2 bases, with 16 bases lying between them. Germline V CDR1 and CDR2: SNHLY, FYNNEI. The CDR3 here is CASQKGRTTYEQYF. The CDR3 DNA is TGTGCCAGCCAAAAGGGACGTACAACCTACGAGCAGTACTTC.

The CDR3 DNA is TGCGCCAGCAGCCAAGATATGGGGACCTATGGCTACACCTTC. It translates to CASSQDMGTYGYTF. This chain uses TRBV4-1 with TRBJ1-2; D is possibly TRBD1 (5 bases). Germline lookup yields CDR1 MGHRA and CDR2 YSYEKL. The ends were cut back, 0 bases at V and 4 bases at J, with 9 bases in the middle. The CDR3 loop spans 14 amino acids.

This clonotype was found many times. V is TRBV18 and J is TRBJ2-7; D ambiguous. This CDR3 region has 13 residues. Trimming stripped 4 bases from V and 2 bases from J, with 9 bases between. CDR1 is KGHSH, CDR2 LQKENI, per germline. CDR3 sequence reads: CASSLANPYEQYF. In DNA form, the CDR3 reads TGTGCCAGCTCACTCGCGAACCCCTACGAGCAGTACTTC.

This clonotype showed up just a few times. V gene TRBV2 combines with J gene TRBJ1-3; no definite D call. The germline V and J ends were trimmed by 6 bases and 4 bases, with 10 bases remaining between them. The germline V gene encodes CDR1 SNHLY and CDR2 FYNNEI. This CDR3 region has 13 residues. The CDR3 here is CASRSVYGNTIYF. The CDR3 region has the DNA TGTGCCAGCAGGAGCGTATACGGAAACACCATATATTTT. The full variable domain, in which reference TRBV2 and TRBJ1-3 provide the parts outside the CDR3, is EPEVTQTPSHQVTQMGQEVILRCVPISNHLYFYWYRQILGQKVEFLVSFYNNEISEKSEIFDDQFSVERPDGSNFTLKIRSTKLEDSAMYFCASRSVYGNTIYFGEGSWLTVV.

This clonotype was picked up many times. This sequence joins TRBV15 and TRBJ2-3; 11 bases fit TRBD2. The CDR3 runs to 16 residues. The germline V gene has CDR1 LNHNV and CDR2 YYDKDF (reference sequence). V was pared by 4 bases and J by 1 base, with 4 bases of the junction left unmatched. CDR3 loop: CATSKLTSGGTDTQYF. DNA for the CDR3: TGTGCCACCAGCAAACTGACTAGCGGGGGCACAGATACGCAGTATTTT.

At least ten counts were recorded for this clonotype. The rearrangement links TRBV5-1 to TRBJ2-3, with D possibly matching TRBD2 (5 bases). Germline assignment: CDR1 SGHRS and CDR2 YFSETQ. With 0 bases removed from V and 2 bases from J, the gap between germline ends came to 13 bases. The CDR3 has 16 residues. This CDR3 is CASSLGLRANTDTQYF. In nucleotides, the CDR3 is TGCGCCAGCAGCTTGGGACTGAGGGCTAACACAGATACGCAGTATTTT.

The chain employs TRBV5-5 and TRBJ2-1; D gene ambiguous. The germline V and J ends were trimmed by 1 base and 2 bases, with 7 bases remaining between them. The CDR3 totals 14 residues. Germline V gene lookup returns CDR1 SGHKS and CDR2 YYEKEE (reference sequence). CDR3 region: CASSLMVTYNEQFF. CDR3 sequence (DNA): TGTGCCAGCAGCTTGATGGTAACCTACAATGAGCAGTTCTTC.

This clonotype was picked up many times. The V and J genes are TRBV6-2 or TRBV6-3 and TRBJ2-1, with a possible D match to TRBD1 (6 bases). The CDR3 totals 15 residues. Trimming stripped 6 bases from V and 2 bases from J, with 14 bases between. Germline-derived CDR1 and CDR2 are MNHEY and SVGEGT. CDR3 sequence: CASSPDRTAYNEQFF. DNA of the CDR3: TGTGCCAGCAGCCCCGACAGGACCGCCTACAATGAGCAGTTCTTC.

Comment on this clonotype: Just one base apart from a much larger clone, this may be a read error. The genes are TRBV5-1 and TRBJ2-5, with D unclear. CDR3 length equals 14 residues. V lost 0 bases and J lost 6, with 12 bases in between. CDR1 is SGHRS and CDR2 is YFSETQ in the germline V gene. The CDR3 here is CASSLEGMQKTQYF. CDR3 in DNA: TGCGCCAGCAGCTTGGAGGGTATGCAAAAGACCCAGTACTTC.

This clonotype was detected ten times or more. The chain combines TRBV28 with TRBJ1-4; no firm D call. V dropped 6 bases and J dropped 0 bases, with 8 bases sitting between them. CDR3 length: 14 amino acids. The germline gives CDR1 MDHEN, CDR2 SYDVKM. CDR3 protein: CASRMGSTNEKLFF. The CDR3 bases are TGTGCCAGCAGAATGGGTTCAACTAATGAAAAACTGTTTTTT.

This clonotype was counted only a few times. This chain connects TRBV6-2 or TRBV6-3 to TRBJ2-7; TRBD1 matches 7 bases. There are 14 residues in the CDR3. V lost 6 bases and J lost 1; bases outside the gene matches: 6. Germline assignment: CDR1 MNHEY and CDR2 SVGEGT. This chain's CDR3 is CASRVPGQSYEQYF. DNA of the CDR3: TGTGCCAGCAGGGTCCCGGGACAGTCCTACGAGCAGTACTTC.

The chain employs TRBV5-5 and TRBJ2-3, with 7 bases identical to TRBD1. After removal of 4 bases from V and 2 bases from J, the junction contained 10 bases not matched to a gene. From germline, CDR1 is SGHKS and CDR2 YYEKEE (reference sequence). The CDR3 has 16 residues. CDR3 DNA: TGTGCCAGCAGCCACACCCGGACAGGATTCACAGATACGCAGTATTTT. Translating it yields CASSHTRTGFTDTQYF. The whole variable domain, remainder taken from reference TRBV5-5 and TRBJ2-3, is DAGVTQSPTHLIKTRGQQVTLRCSPISGHKSVSWYQQVLGQGPQFIFQYYEKEERGRGNFPDRFSARQFPNYSSELNVNALLLGDSALYLCASSHTRTGFTDTQYFGPGTRLTVL.

This clonotype was picked up many times. The chain has TRBV30 and TRBJ1-4; D unclear. CDR3 length: 14 amino acids. The ends were cut back, 0 bases at V and 5 bases at J, with 10 bases in the middle. Germline V gene lookup returns CDR1 GTSNPN and CDR2 SVGIG (reference sequence). The CDR3 sequence is CAWSVRALNEKLFF. The CDR3 DNA follows: TGTGCCTGGAGTGTACGAGCCCTGAATGAAAAACTGTTTTTT.

This clonotype was picked up many times. This rearrangement joins TRBV11-2 to TRBJ1-4, with 7 bases identical to TRBD1. There are 15 residues in the CDR3. V shed 4 bases and J 7 bases; nucleotides not matched to a gene: 9. Germline V gene sequence: CDR1 SGHAT, CDR2 FQNNGV. CDR3 sequence reads: CASSSYRDSGEKLFF. CDR3 nucleotides: TGTGCCAGCAGCTCGTACCGGGACAGCGGTGAAAAACTGTTTTTT.

This clonotype was recorded at least ten times. The genes are TRBV3-1 and TRBJ2-1; D not resolved. The CDR3 contains 17 residues. The V gene's germline CDR1 is LGHDT and CDR2 YNNKEL (reference sequence). The V end lost 0 bases, the J end lost 3 bases, and 15 bases lay between the germline ends. CDR3 sequence (DNA): TGTGCCAGCAGCCAAGAGCAGACGAGTGGCCTCTACAATGAGCAGTTCTTC. It is translated as CASSQEQTSGLYNEQFF.